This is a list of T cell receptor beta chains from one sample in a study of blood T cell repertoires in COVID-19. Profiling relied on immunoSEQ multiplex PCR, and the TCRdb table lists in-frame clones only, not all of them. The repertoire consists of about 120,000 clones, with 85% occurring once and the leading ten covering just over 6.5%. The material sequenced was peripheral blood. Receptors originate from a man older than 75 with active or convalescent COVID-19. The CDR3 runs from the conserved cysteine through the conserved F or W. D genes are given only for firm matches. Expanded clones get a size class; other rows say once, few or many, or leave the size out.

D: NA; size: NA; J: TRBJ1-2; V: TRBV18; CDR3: CASSPGRGSRNYGYTF; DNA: TGTGCCAGCTCACCGGGGCGGGGATCCCGTAACTATGGCTACACCTTC
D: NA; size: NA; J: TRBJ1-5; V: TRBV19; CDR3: CASRSTGNNQPQHF; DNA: TGTGCCAGTAGATCGACAGGAAACAATCAGCCCCAGCATTTT
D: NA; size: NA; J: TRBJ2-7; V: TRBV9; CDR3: CASSATRSSYEQYF; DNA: TGTGCCAGCAGCGCCACTAGGAGCTCCTACGAGCAGTACTTC
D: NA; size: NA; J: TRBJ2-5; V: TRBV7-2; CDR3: CASSLGTAVRETQYF; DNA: TGTGCCAGCAGCTTAGGGACAGCCGTGAGGGAGACCCAGTACTTC
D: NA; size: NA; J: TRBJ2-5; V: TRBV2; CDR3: CASSEIGGRETQYF; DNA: TGTGCCAGCAGTGAAATCGGAGGGAGGGAGACCCAGTACTTC
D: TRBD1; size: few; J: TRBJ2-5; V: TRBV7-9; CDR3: CASSETGSGETQYF; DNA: TGTGCCAGCAGCGAGACAGGGTCCGGAGAGACCCAGTACTTC
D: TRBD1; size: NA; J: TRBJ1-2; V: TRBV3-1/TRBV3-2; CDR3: CASSQGQINYGYTF; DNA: TGTGCCAGCAGCCAGGGACAGATTAACTATGGCTACACCTTC
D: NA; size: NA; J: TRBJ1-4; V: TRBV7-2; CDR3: CASSLELNEKLFF; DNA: TGTGCCAGCAGTTTAGAGCTAAATGAAAAACTGTTTTTT
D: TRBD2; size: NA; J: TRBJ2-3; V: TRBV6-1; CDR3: CASSEALLGLAGTDTQYF; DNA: TGTGCCAGCAGTGAAGCGCTTCTGGGACTAGCGGGTACAGATACGCAGTATTTT
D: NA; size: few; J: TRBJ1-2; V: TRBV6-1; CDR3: CASSERDGYTF; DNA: TGTGCCAGCAGTGAGAGGGATGGCTACACCTTC
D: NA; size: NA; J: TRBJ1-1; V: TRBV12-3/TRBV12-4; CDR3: CASKRTGIGIF; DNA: TGTGCCAGCAAAAGGACCGGGATAGGGATCTTT